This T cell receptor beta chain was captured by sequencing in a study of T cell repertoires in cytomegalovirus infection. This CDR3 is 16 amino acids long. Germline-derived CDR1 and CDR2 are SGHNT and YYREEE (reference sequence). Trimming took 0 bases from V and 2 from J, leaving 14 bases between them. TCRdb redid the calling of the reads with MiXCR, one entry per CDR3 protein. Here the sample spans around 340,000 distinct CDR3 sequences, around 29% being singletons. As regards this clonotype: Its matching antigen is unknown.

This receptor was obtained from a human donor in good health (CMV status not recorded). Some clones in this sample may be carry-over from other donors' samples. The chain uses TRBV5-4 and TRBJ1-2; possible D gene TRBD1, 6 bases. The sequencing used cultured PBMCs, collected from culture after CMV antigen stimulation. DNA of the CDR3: TGTGCCAGCAGCTTGGCCGTCGGGCAGGGGAACTATGGCTACACCTTC. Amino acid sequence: CASSLAVGQGNYGYTF.